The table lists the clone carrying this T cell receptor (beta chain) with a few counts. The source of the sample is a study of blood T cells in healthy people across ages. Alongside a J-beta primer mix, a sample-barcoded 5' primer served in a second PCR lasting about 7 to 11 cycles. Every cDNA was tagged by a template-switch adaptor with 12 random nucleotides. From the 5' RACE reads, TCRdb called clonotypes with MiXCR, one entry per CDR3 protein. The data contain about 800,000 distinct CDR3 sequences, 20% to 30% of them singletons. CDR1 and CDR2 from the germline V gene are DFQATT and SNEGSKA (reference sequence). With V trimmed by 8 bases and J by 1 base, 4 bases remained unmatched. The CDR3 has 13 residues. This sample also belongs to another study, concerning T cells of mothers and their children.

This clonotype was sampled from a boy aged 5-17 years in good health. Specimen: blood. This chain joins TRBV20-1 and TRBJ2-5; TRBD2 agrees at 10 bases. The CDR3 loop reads CSSGRGVQETQYF. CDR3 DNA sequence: TGCAGTAGCGGGAGGGGGGTCCAAGAGACCCAGTACTTC.